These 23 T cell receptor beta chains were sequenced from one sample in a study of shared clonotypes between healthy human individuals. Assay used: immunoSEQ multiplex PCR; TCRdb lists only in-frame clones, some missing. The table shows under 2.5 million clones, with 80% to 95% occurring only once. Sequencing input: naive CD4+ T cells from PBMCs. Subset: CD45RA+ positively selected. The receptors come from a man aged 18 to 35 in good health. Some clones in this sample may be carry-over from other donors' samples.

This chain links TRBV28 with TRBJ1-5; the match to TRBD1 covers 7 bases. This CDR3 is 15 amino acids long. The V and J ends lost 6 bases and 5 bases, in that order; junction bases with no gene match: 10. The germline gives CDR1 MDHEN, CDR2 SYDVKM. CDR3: CASRQRETGYQPQHF. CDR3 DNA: TGTGCCAGCAGGCAAAGAGAGACAGGGTATCAGCCCCAGCATTTT.

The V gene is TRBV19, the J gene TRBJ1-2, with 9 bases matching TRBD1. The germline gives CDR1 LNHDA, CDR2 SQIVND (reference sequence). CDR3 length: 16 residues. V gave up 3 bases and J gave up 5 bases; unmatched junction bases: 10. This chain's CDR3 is CASSIIFGTGTYGYTF. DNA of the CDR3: TGTGCCAGTAGTATTATTTTCGGGACAGGGACTTATGGCTACACCTTC.

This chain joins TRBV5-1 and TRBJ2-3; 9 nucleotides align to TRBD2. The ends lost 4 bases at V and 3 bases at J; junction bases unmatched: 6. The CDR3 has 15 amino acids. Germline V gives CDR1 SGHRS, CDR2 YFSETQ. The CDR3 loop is CASSPGTSITDTQYF. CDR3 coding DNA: TGCGCCAGCAGCCCCGGGACTAGCATTACAGATACGCAGTATTTT.

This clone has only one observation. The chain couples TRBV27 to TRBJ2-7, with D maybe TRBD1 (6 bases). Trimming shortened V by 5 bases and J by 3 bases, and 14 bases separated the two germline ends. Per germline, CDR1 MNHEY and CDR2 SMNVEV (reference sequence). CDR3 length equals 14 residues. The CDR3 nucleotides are TGTGCCAGCAGTCGTTTAACAGGGATCTACGAGCAGTACTTC. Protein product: CASSRLTGIYEQYF.

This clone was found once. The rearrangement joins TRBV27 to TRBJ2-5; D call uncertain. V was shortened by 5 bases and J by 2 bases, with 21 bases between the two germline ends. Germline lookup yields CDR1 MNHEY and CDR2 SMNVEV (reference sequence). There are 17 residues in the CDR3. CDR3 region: CASSQLWTKLSQETQYF. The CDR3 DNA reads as TGTGCCAGCAGTCAGCTGTGGACGAAGCTCTCACAAGAGACCCAGTACTTC.

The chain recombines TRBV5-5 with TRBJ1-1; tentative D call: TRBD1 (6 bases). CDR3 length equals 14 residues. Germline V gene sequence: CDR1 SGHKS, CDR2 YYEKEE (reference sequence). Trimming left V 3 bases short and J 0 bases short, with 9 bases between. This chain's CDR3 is CASSSWTVNTEAFF. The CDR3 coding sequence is TGTGCCAGCAGCTCATGGACAGTGAACACTGAAGCTTTCTTT.

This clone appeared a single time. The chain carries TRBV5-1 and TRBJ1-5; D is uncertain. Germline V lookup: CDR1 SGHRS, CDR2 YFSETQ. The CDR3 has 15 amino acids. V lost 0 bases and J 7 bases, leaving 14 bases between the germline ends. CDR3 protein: CASSLGHGGYQPQHF. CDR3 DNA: TGCGCCAGCAGCTTGGGGCACGGTGGGTACCAGCCCCAGCATTTT.

CDR3 in amino acids: CASSYLGGGEQYF. The CDR3 DNA reads TGTGCCAGCAGTTACCTTGGAGGAGGGGAGCAGTACTTC. The V and J genes are TRBV6-5 and TRBJ2-7; D perhaps matches TRBD2 (6 bases). CDR1 and CDR2 from the germline V gene are MNHEY and SVGAGI. The length of the CDR3 is 13 residues. Trimming took 2 bases from V and 7 from J, leaving 12 bases between them.

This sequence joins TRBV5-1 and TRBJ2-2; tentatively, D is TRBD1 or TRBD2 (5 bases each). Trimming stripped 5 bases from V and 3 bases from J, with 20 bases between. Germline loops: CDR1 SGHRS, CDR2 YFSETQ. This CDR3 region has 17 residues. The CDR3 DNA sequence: TGCGCCAGCAGACTGAGAGTCGGGACGGGTGACACCGGGGAGCTGTTTTTT. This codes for CASRLRVGTGDTGELFF. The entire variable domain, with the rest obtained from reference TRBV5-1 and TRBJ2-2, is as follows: KAGVTQTPRYLIKTRGQQVTLSCSPISGHRSVSWYQQTPGQGLQFLFEYFSETQRNKGNFPGRFSGRQFSNSRSEMNVSTLELGDSALYLCASRLRVGTGDTGELFFGEGSRLTVL.

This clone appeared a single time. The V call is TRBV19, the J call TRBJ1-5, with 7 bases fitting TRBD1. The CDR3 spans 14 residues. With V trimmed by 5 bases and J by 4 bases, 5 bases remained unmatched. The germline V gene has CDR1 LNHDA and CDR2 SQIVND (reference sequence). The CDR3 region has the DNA TGTGCCAGTAGTTATGACAGGGTGAATCAGCCCCAGCATTTT. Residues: CASSYDRVNQPQHF.

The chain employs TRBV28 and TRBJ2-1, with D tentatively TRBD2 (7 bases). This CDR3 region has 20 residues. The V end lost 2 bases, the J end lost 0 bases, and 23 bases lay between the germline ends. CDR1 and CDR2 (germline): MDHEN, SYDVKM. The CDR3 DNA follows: TGTGCCAGCAGTTTAAATAACGGGTTGGGGGGGCCGAGCTCCTACAATGAGCAGTTCTTC. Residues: CASSLNNGLGGPSSYNEQFF. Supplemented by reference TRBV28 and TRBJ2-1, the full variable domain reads DVKVTQSSRYLVKRTGEKVFLECVQDMDHENMFWYRQDPGLGLRLIYFSYDVKMKEKGDIPEGYSVSREKKERFSLILESASTNQTSMYLCASSLNNGLGGPSSYNEQFFGPGTRLTVL.

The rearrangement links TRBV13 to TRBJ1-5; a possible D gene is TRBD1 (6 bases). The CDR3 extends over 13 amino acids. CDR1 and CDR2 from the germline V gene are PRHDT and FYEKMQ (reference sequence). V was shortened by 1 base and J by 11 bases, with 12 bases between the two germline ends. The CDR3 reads CASSLEGGAAQHF. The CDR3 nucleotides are TGTGCCAGCAGCTTAGAAGGGGGGGCGGCCCAGCATTTT.

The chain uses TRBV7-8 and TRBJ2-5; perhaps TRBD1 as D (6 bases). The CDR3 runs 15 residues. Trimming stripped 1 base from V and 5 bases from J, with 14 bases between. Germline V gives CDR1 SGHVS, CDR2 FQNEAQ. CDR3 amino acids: CASSLVTGLSETQYF. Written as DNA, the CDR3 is TGTGCCAGCAGCTTAGTTACAGGGTTAAGTGAGACCCAGTACTTC.

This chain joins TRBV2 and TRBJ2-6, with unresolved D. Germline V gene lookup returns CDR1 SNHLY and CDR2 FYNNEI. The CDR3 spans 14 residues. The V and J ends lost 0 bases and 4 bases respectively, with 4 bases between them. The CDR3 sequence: CASSEARGANVLTF. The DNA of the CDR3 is TGTGCCAGCAGTGAAGCGCGCGGGGCCAACGTCCTGACTTTC.

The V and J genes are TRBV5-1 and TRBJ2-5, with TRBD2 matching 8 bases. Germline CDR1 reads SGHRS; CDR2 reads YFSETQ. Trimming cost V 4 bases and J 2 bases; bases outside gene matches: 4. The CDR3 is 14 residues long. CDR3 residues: CASSTLAGQETQYF. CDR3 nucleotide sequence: TGCGCCAGCAGCACCTTAGCGGGGCAAGAGACCCAGTACTTC.

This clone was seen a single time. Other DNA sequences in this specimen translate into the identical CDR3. CDR3 protein: CASSGGLAETDTQYF. For the CDR3, the DNA is TGCGCCAGCAGCGGGGGACTAGCGGAGACAGATACGCAGTATTTT. The J gene is TRBJ2-3, the V gene TRBV5-1, with TRBD2 identical over 11 bases. The germline CDR1 and CDR2 sequences are SGHRS and YFSETQ. V dropped 4 bases and J dropped 3; count of bases not matched to a gene: 4. This CDR3 region has 15 residues.

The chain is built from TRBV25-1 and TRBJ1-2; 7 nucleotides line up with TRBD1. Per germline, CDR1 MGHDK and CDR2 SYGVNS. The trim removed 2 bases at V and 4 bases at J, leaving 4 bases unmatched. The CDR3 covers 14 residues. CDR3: CASSERGTVYGYTF. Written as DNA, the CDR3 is TGTGCCAGCAGTGAAAGAGGGACAGTCTATGGCTACACCTTC.

CDR3 residues: CASSSAGPVGGEQFF. CDR3 coding DNA: TGTGCCAGTAGTAGCGCCGGGCCGGTTGGAGGTGAGCAGTTCTTC. The gene calls are TRBV19 and TRBJ2-1, with a tentative D call TRBD2 (5 bases). V lost 4 bases and J 9 bases, leaving 19 bases between the germline ends. This CDR3 spans 15 amino acids. Germline CDR1 and CDR2: LNHDA and SQIVND (reference sequence).

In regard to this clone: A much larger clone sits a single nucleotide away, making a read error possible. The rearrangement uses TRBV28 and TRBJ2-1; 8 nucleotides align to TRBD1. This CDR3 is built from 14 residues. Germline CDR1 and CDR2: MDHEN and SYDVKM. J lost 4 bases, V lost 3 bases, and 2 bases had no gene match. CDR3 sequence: CASSFRTGYNEQFF. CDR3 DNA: TGTGCCAGCAGTTTCCGGACAGGGTACAATGAGCAGTTCTTC.

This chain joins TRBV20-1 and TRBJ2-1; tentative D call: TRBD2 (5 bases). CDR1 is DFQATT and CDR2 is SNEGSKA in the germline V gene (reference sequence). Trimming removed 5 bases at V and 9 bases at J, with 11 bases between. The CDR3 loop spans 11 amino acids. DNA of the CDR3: TGCAGTGCTCCAAGGACTGGTGAGCAGTTCTTC. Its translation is CSAPRTGEQFF.

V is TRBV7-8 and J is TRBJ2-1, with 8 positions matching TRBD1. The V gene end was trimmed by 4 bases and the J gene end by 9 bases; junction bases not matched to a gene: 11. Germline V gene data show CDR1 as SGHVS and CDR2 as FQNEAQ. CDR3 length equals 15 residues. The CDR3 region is CASSSARDTGGEQFF. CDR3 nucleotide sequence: TGTGCCAGCAGCTCAGCACGCGATACAGGGGGTGAGCAGTTCTTC.

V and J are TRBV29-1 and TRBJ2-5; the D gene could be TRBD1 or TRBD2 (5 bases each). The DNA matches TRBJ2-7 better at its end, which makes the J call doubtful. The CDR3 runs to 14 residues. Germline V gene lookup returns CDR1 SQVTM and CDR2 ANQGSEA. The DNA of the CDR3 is TGCAGCGTTGAAGATGGAATGGGGGTGGACGAGCAGTACTTC. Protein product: CSVEDGMGVDEQYF.

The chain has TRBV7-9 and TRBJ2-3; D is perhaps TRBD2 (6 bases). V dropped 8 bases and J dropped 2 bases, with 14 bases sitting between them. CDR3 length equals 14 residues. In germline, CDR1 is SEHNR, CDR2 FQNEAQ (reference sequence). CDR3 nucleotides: TGTGCCAGCCGACGAGCGGGTTCCACAGATACGCAGTATTTT. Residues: CASRRAGSTDTQYF.